This T cell receptor beta chain was recovered during a study of T cells in Graves' hyperthyroidism and ophthalmopathy. Study background: The blood sample was taken at first diagnosis, before treatment began.

Ten or more counts support this clonotype. Amplified TCR beta CDR3 regions came from RNA transcripts. When the TCR CDR3 underwent first-round RT-PCR, the HTBI primer set was used. In TCRdb, the multiplex PCR reads were re-called with MiXCR into one record per CDR3 protein. The repertoire has 300,000 to 450,000 distinct CDR3 sequences, less than 20% of them found once; the top ten carry roughly 26%. Germline CDR1 is SGHKS and CDR2 is YYEKEE (reference sequence). Trimming left V 1 base short and J 0 bases short, with 14 bases between. CDR3 length: 17 amino acids. The source is a woman aged 18-29 years with Graves' hyperthyroidism that later progressed to Graves' ophthalmopathy. The V call is TRBV5-5, the J call TRBJ1-5; no clear D gene. Material for sequencing was blood. The CDR3 loop is CASSLLWAAASNQPQHF. DNA for the CDR3: TGTGCCAGCAGCTTGCTCTGGGCAGCCGCTAGCAATCAGCCCCAGCATTTT.